These 5 T cell receptor beta chains were all obtained from the same sample, sequenced in a study of early T cells in non-severe SARS-CoV-2 infection. TCRdb redid the calling of the 5' RACE reads with MiXCR, one entry per CDR3 protein. The table lists around 60,000 distinct CDR3 sequences, less than 20% of them singletons. The specimen comprised whole blood, sampled at baseline. The source of these receptors is an adult who was a healthcare worker with PCR-confirmed SARS-CoV-2 infection or an uninfected control (not recorded which).

The CDR3 loop reads CASSDATNEKLFF. DNA of the CDR3: TGTGCCAGCAGTGACGCAACTAATGAAAAACTGTTTTTT. This chain joins TRBV2 and TRBJ1-4; D is uncertain. Trimming removed 3 bases at V and 0 bases at J, with 2 bases between. CDR1 and CDR2 from the germline V gene are SNHLY and FYNNEI. CDR3 length equals 13 residues. The entire variable domain, with the rest obtained from reference TRBV2 and TRBJ1-4, is as follows: EPEVTQTPSHQVTQMGQEVILRCVPISNHLYFYWYRQILGQKVEFLVSFYNNEISEKSEIFDDQFSVERPDGSNFTLKIRSTKLEDSAMYFCASSDATNEKLFFGSGTQLSVL.

This clonotype was counted many times. This chain connects TRBV24-1 to TRBJ2-3; 10 bases fit TRBD1. Germline-derived CDR1 and CDR2 are KGHDR and SFDVKD. The CDR3 spans 16 residues. With 2 bases clipped from V and 2 bases from J, the junction kept 3 bases outside the gene matches. As DNA, the CDR3 is TGTGCCACCAGTGATTGGGGGACAGGGGACACAGATACGCAGTATTTT. This encodes CATSDWGTGDTDTQYF.

This clonotype has only a few counts. The chain recombines TRBV19 with TRBJ1-4, with 9 nucleotides matching TRBD1. This CDR3 has 15 residues. CDR1 is LNHDA and CDR2 is SQIVND in the germline V gene (reference sequence). The trim removed 6 bases at V and 4 bases at J, leaving 6 bases unmatched. CDR3 residues: CASSPGQGNNEKLFF. The CDR3 nucleotides are TGTGCCAGTAGCCCCGGACAGGGGAATAATGAAAAACTGTTTTTT.

This chain connects TRBV5-1 to TRBJ1-2, with D unresolved. Between the trimmed V and J ends, which lost 0 bases and 8 bases, there was a span of 14 bases. The germline V gene encodes CDR1 SGHRS and CDR2 YFSETQ. The CDR3 consists of 14 residues. The CDR3 is CASSLEQAGRGYTF. The CDR3 DNA follows: TGCGCCAGCAGCTTGGAGCAGGCCGGTAGAGGCTACACCTTC.

The chain is built from TRBV7-8 and TRBJ2-3, with D tentatively TRBD2 (7 bases). This CDR3 region has 14 residues. Germline-derived CDR1 and CDR2 are SGHVS and FQNEAQ. This chain's CDR3 is CAGGGWDVTDTQYF. CDR3 in DNA: TGTGCGGGAGGGGGTTGGGACGTTACAGATACGCAGTATTTT.